The clone carrying this T cell receptor (beta chain) is a singleton in its sample. This sample was taken from a study of shared clonotypes between healthy human individuals. Produced via immunoSEQ multiplex PCR; TCRdb's table is partial and in-frame only. The table includes about 2 million clones, 85% to 95% detected once. Naive CD8 cells lacked CD45RO, underwent positive selection for CCR7 and left out terminally differentiated effector memory CD45RA+ cells. Input material: naive CD8+ T cells sorted from blood. The clonotype originates from a man aged 18 to 30 in good health.

CDR3 in amino acids: CASATGEVFTGELFF. The CDR3, as DNA: TGTGCCAGCGCTACCGGGGAGGTGTTCACCGGGGAGCTGTTTTTT. The chain couples TRBV27 to TRBJ2-2; D perhaps matches TRBD2 (6 bases). The V end lost 8 bases, the J end lost 4 bases, and 17 bases lay between the germline ends. This CDR3 is built from 15 residues. Germline V CDR1 and CDR2: MNHEY, SMNVEV (reference sequence).